These T cell receptor beta chains were read from a single sample in a study of vaccination and CD4 T cells after COVID-19. Which antigens these TCRs recognize remains unknown. TCRdb independently ran MiXCR on the PCR reads; one entry per CDR3 protein. The data show some 25,000 distinct CDR3 sequences, 40% to 45% seen once. Sample: CD4+ T cells from blood, cultured in vitro. These receptors were taken from a human donor who had recovered from COVID-19. The CDR3 runs from the conserved cysteine through the conserved F or W. The order of the fields is V gene, clone size, D gene, J gene, CDR3 DNA, CDR3 protein. D genes are given only for firm matches. Clone size appears in some rows only: once, few, many, or a class for an expanded clone.

v_gene: TRBV28
abundance: -
d_gene: TRBD2
j_gene: TRBJ2-3
CDR3nt: TGTGCCAGCAGGGCTAGCGGGGGGTTTGGGGCAGATACGCAGTATTTT
CDR3aa: CASRASGGFGADTQYF

v_gene: TRBV4-1
abundance: -
d_gene: -
j_gene: TRBJ2-3
CDR3nt: TGCGCCAGCAGCCAAGAGGCCGTCGCACGGCTGGGCACAGATACGCAGTATTTT
CDR3aa: CASSQEAVARLGTDTQYF

v_gene: TRBV15
abundance: medium-sized
d_gene: -
j_gene: TRBJ1-1
CDR3nt: TGTGCCACCAGCAGAGTGGGGGTTGGGAACACTGAAGCTTTCTTT
CDR3aa: CATSRVGVGNTEAFF

v_gene: TRBV7-2
abundance: few
d_gene: -
j_gene: TRBJ2-1
CDR3nt: TGTGCCAGCAGCCAGGGCCCGAACAATGAGCAGTTCTTC
CDR3aa: CASSQGPNNEQFF

v_gene: TRBV27
abundance: -
d_gene: -
j_gene: TRBJ1-1
CDR3nt: TGTGCCAGCAGAAGAGACACTGAAGCTTTCTTT
CDR3aa: CASRRDTEAFF

v_gene: TRBV15
abundance: few
d_gene: -
j_gene: TRBJ2-5
CDR3nt: TGTGCCACCAGCAGAGGTTTAGCGGAAGAGACCCAGTACTTC
CDR3aa: CATSRGLAEETQYF

v_gene: TRBV10-1
abundance: -
d_gene: -
j_gene: TRBJ1-1
CDR3nt: TGCGCCAGCAGTGACCAACAGGGAATGAACACTGAAGCTTTCTTT
CDR3aa: CASSDQQGMNTEAFF

v_gene: TRBV2
abundance: -
d_gene: -
j_gene: TRBJ2-5
CDR3nt: TGTGCCAGCAGGGTCCGGCGGACACCGGGGCAAGAGACCCAGTACTTC
CDR3aa: CASRVRRTPGQETQYF

v_gene: TRBV27
abundance: -
d_gene: TRBD1
j_gene: TRBJ1-5
CDR3nt: TGTGCCAGCAGAGGGCAGGGGGCAGGTCAGCCCCAGCATTTT
CDR3aa: CASRGQGAGQPQHF

v_gene: TRBV28
abundance: -
d_gene: -
j_gene: TRBJ1-5
CDR3nt: TGTGCCAGCAGACCCGGACAGCCCTATAGCAATCAGCCCCAGCATTTT
CDR3aa: CASRPGQPYSNQPQHF

v_gene: TRBV7-9
abundance: -
d_gene: -
j_gene: TRBJ1-2
CDR3nt: TGTGCCAGCAGCTCGCCGGGAGGGGGGCCAATGTATTTAGCTAACTATGGCTACACCTTC
CDR3aa: CASSSPGGGPMYLANYGYTF

v_gene: TRBV27
abundance: -
d_gene: TRBD1
j_gene: TRBJ2-7
CDR3nt: TGTGCCAGCAGTTTATCAAGGACAGGGGCGAACGAGCAGTACTTC
CDR3aa: CASSLSRTGANEQYF

v_gene: TRBV6-1
abundance: few
d_gene: -
j_gene: TRBJ1-6
CDR3nt: TGTGCCAGCACGGGCCCTAATTCACCCCTCCACTTT
CDR3aa: CASTGPNSPLHF

v_gene: TRBV11-2
abundance: -
d_gene: -
j_gene: TRBJ2-2
CDR3nt: TGTGCCAGCAGCTTAGCGGGAGCCCCCTGGTTGGACACCGGGGAGCTGTTTTTT
CDR3aa: CASSLAGAPWLDTGELFF

v_gene: TRBV28
abundance: -
d_gene: TRBD1
j_gene: TRBJ1-1
CDR3nt: TGTGCCAGCAGTACGCCGGGACAGGGGAACACTGAAGCTTTCTTT
CDR3aa: CASSTPGQGNTEAFF

v_gene: TRBV7-3
abundance: -
d_gene: -
j_gene: TRBJ1-1
CDR3nt: TGTGCCAGCAGCTCAAACTCAAGGGAGGGGGCTTTCTTT
CDR3aa: CASSSNSREGAFF

v_gene: TRBV19
abundance: -
d_gene: -
j_gene: TRBJ2-5
CDR3nt: TGTGCCACCCGTAGGCAGGGGCCCCAAGAGACCCAGTACTTC
CDR3aa: CATRRQGPQETQYF

v_gene: TRBV2
abundance: -
d_gene: -
j_gene: TRBJ2-7
CDR3nt: TGTGCCAGCAGGTCCCGGGACAAGACACTCTACGAGCAGTACTTC
CDR3aa: CASRSRDKTLYEQYF

v_gene: TRBV27
abundance: -
d_gene: -
j_gene: TRBJ1-6
CDR3nt: TGTGCCAGCAGTTCAAGTAATTCACCCCTCCACTTT
CDR3aa: CASSSSNSPLHF

v_gene: TRBV11-3
abundance: few
d_gene: -
j_gene: TRBJ1-2
CDR3nt: TGTGCCAGCAGCTTAGGAGGTCGGGCGGTATATGGCTACACCTTC
CDR3aa: CASSLGGRAVYGYTF

v_gene: TRBV19
abundance: -
d_gene: -
j_gene: TRBJ2-2
CDR3nt: TGTGCCAGTAGTTATTCCGGGCAAGACACCGGGGAGCTGTTTTTT
CDR3aa: CASSYSGQDTGELFF

v_gene: TRBV20-1
abundance: medium-sized
d_gene: -
j_gene: TRBJ1-3
CDR3nt: TGCAGTGTACTAATCCCACGGTTCTCTGGAAACACCATATATTTT
CDR3aa: CSVLIPRFSGNTIYF

v_gene: TRBV18
abundance: few
d_gene: TRBD1
j_gene: TRBJ2-3
CDR3nt: TGTGCCAGCTCACAGGCCGGACAGGGGTGGGAAGATACGCAGTATTTT
CDR3aa: CASSQAGQGWEDTQYF

v_gene: TRBV4-1
abundance: -
d_gene: TRBD2
j_gene: TRBJ2-5
CDR3nt: TGCGCCAGCAGCGGGAGCGGGGGGGGGACCCAGTACTTC
CDR3aa: CASSGSGGGTQYF

v_gene: TRBV2
abundance: few
d_gene: -
j_gene: TRBJ1-1
CDR3nt: TGTGCCAGCACCCTCAGGGCTGAAGCTTTCTTT
CDR3aa: CASTLRAEAFF

v_gene: TRBV6-2/TRBV6-3
abundance: -
d_gene: TRBD1
j_gene: TRBJ1-4
CDR3nt: TGTGCCAGCAGTACCCAGGGGGTGGAGAAAAAACTGTTTTTT
CDR3aa: CASSTQGVEKKLFF

v_gene: TRBV11-2
abundance: -
d_gene: TRBD1
j_gene: TRBJ1-6
CDR3nt: TGTGCCAGCAGCTTCGGACAGGGATATTCACCCCTCCACTTT
CDR3aa: CASSFGQGYSPLHF

v_gene: TRBV7-2
abundance: -
d_gene: -
j_gene: TRBJ1-6
CDR3nt: TGTGCCAGCAGCTTGGCGAGGGGTCTATCACCCCTCCACTTT
CDR3aa: CASSLARGLSPLHF

v_gene: TRBV20-1
abundance: -
d_gene: -
j_gene: TRBJ2-3
CDR3nt: TGCAGTGCTAGATCAGCTAGACAGGACAGCTCAGCTAGCACAGATACGCAGTATTTT
CDR3aa: CSARSARQDSSASTDTQYF

v_gene: TRBV4-1
abundance: -
d_gene: TRBD2
j_gene: TRBJ2-5
CDR3nt: TGCGCCAGCAGCCGGCTAGCGGGTGAAGAGACCCAGTACTTC
CDR3aa: CASSRLAGEETQYF

v_gene: TRBV28
abundance: -
d_gene: TRBD1
j_gene: TRBJ1-2
CDR3nt: TGTGCCAGCAGTTCAGACAGGGTTGGGCCTGGCTACACCTTC
CDR3aa: CASSSDRVGPGYTF

v_gene: TRBV5-4
abundance: -
d_gene: -
j_gene: TRBJ1-2
CDR3nt: TGTGCCAGCAGCTTGGGAGGGAATCGAAGCGGCTACACCTTC
CDR3aa: CASSLGGNRSGYTF

v_gene: TRBV20-1
abundance: -
d_gene: TRBD2
j_gene: TRBJ2-5
CDR3nt: TGCAGTGCTCTAGCGGGAAGAGAGACCCAGTACTTC
CDR3aa: CSALAGRETQYF

v_gene: TRBV14
abundance: -
d_gene: -
j_gene: TRBJ1-5
CDR3nt: TGTGCCAGCAGCCGACCGGGACCCAATCAGCCCCAGCATTTT
CDR3aa: CASSRPGPNQPQHF

v_gene: TRBV7-9
abundance: -
d_gene: -
j_gene: TRBJ2-1
CDR3nt: TGTGCCAGCAGCTTATCTGGCGCTGGGCAGTTCTTC
CDR3aa: CASSLSGAGQFF

v_gene: TRBV20-1
abundance: few
d_gene: -
j_gene: TRBJ1-2
CDR3nt: TGCAGTGCTAGAGACCCTATGAGGAGGGACTATGGCTACACCTTC
CDR3aa: CSARDPMRRDYGYTF

v_gene: TRBV27
abundance: -
d_gene: TRBD1
j_gene: TRBJ2-7
CDR3nt: TGTGCCAGCAGCCTAAAGGACAGGGGATCCTACGAGCAGTACTTC
CDR3aa: CASSLKDRGSYEQYF

v_gene: TRBV6-2/TRBV6-3
abundance: -
d_gene: TRBD2
j_gene: TRBJ2-2
CDR3nt: TGTGCCAGCAGAAACCCGGGACTAGCGGGACGAGGGAGGACCGGGGAGCTGTTTTTT
CDR3aa: CASRNPGLAGRGRTGELFF

v_gene: TRBV19
abundance: -
d_gene: -
j_gene: TRBJ1-5
CDR3nt: TGTGCCAGTAGTATAGACAGGGCCGGCAATCAGCCCCAGCATTTT
CDR3aa: CASSIDRAGNQPQHF

v_gene: TRBV2
abundance: -
d_gene: TRBD2
j_gene: TRBJ2-5
CDR3nt: TGTGCCAGCAGCCGGGACTACAAAGAGACCCAGTACTTC
CDR3aa: CASSRDYKETQYF

v_gene: TRBV7-3
abundance: -
d_gene: -
j_gene: TRBJ2-5
CDR3nt: TGTGCCAGCAGCCCCCGAGCCGGGTCTCGCCAAGAGACCCAGTACTTC
CDR3aa: CASSPRAGSRQETQYF

v_gene: TRBV6-1
abundance: -
d_gene: -
j_gene: TRBJ1-3
CDR3nt: TGTGCCAGCCGGTTAATACCCGTTGGAAACACCATATATTTT
CDR3aa: CASRLIPVGNTIYF

v_gene: TRBV10-1
abundance: few
d_gene: -
j_gene: TRBJ2-5
CDR3nt: TGCGCCAGCAGCGCTAGCGGACAGGGCAAAGAGACCCAGTACTTC
CDR3aa: CASSASGQGKETQYF

v_gene: TRBV15
abundance: -
d_gene: -
j_gene: TRBJ2-1
CDR3nt: TGTGCCACCAGCAAATCAGCGAAGGGGAAGTGGGATGAGCAGTTCTTC
CDR3aa: CATSKSAKGKWDEQFF

v_gene: TRBV7-8
abundance: few
d_gene: TRBD2
j_gene: TRBJ2-7
CDR3nt: TGTGCCAGCAGCTTAGGGTCGGGGGGGGCCACCTACGAGCAGTACTTC
CDR3aa: CASSLGSGGATYEQYF

v_gene: TRBV2
abundance: few
d_gene: -
j_gene: TRBJ2-7
CDR3nt: TGTGCCAGCAACCGGGGGATTTCTACGGAGCAGTACTTC
CDR3aa: CASNRGISTEQYF

v_gene: TRBV12-3/TRBV12-4
abundance: few
d_gene: -
j_gene: TRBJ1-2
CDR3nt: TGTGCCAGCAGTTTCCGGTTGGCGGCCGCGACTAACTATGGCTACACCTTC
CDR3aa: CASSFRLAAATNYGYTF

v_gene: TRBV7-8
abundance: -
d_gene: -
j_gene: TRBJ2-6
CDR3nt: TGTGCCAGCAGCTTAGCTTTTTCTGGGGCCAACGTCCTGACTTTC
CDR3aa: CASSLAFSGANVLTF

v_gene: TRBV28
abundance: -
d_gene: TRBD2
j_gene: TRBJ2-1
CDR3nt: TGTGCCAGCAGCCGGAGCGGGAGTAATCACAATGAGCAGTTCTTC
CDR3aa: CASSRSGSNHNEQFF

v_gene: TRBV28
abundance: few
d_gene: -
j_gene: TRBJ1-5
CDR3nt: TGTGCCAGCAGTTTACTTCGTCAGCCCCAGCATTTT
CDR3aa: CASSLLRQPQHF

v_gene: TRBV20-1
abundance: -
d_gene: -
j_gene: TRBJ2-7
CDR3nt: TGCAGTGCATTGGGCCGGGGCGGCCTCTCCTACGAGCAGTACTTC
CDR3aa: CSALGRGGLSYEQYF

v_gene: TRBV10-3
abundance: -
d_gene: TRBD2
j_gene: TRBJ2-7
CDR3nt: TGTGCCATCAGTTGGGGCGGCGCGGGAGGGACCTACGAGCAGTACTTC
CDR3aa: CAISWGGAGGTYEQYF

v_gene: TRBV15
abundance: few
d_gene: -
j_gene: TRBJ2-7
CDR3nt: TGTGCCACCAGCAGAGGGGACGTCGCCCCCTACGAGCAGTACTTC
CDR3aa: CATSRGDVAPYEQYF

v_gene: TRBV11-2
abundance: once
d_gene: TRBD1
j_gene: TRBJ1-2
CDR3nt: TGTGCCAGCAGCTTAGATCTCGGCAGGGGGCGCGACCACACCTTC
CDR3aa: CASSLDLGRGRDHTF

v_gene: TRBV7-2
abundance: few
d_gene: -
j_gene: TRBJ1-2
CDR3nt: TGTGCCAGCAGCCAAGGGTCGGGGGGCGTCTATGGCTACACCTTC
CDR3aa: CASSQGSGGVYGYTF

v_gene: TRBV6-1
abundance: -
d_gene: -
j_gene: TRBJ1-5
CDR3nt: TGTGCCAGCAGTGAAGGGCCATGGAGTGGGGATTATAGCAATCAGCCCCAGCATTTT
CDR3aa: CASSEGPWSGDYSNQPQHF

v_gene: TRBV7-2
abundance: -
d_gene: -
j_gene: TRBJ2-3
CDR3nt: TGTGCCAGCAGCCCTATCGGACTGGCTAGCACAGATACGCAGTATTTT
CDR3aa: CASSPIGLASTDTQYF